The T cell receptor (beta chain) under discussion was sequenced for a study of T cell repertoires in cytomegalovirus infection. Study-wide context: The public TCR beta signatures pointed to both CMV infection and matching HLA type.

TCRdb analysed the reads with MiXCR anew, one entry per CDR3 protein. The sample shows about 140,000 distinct CDR3 sequences, about 6.1% of them seen only once. Overall study findings and caveats: CMV-specific TCR beta clonotypes restricted by HLA-C were the ones dominating the ex vivo response. Identification of carriers of CMV plus the relevant HLA was performed using cumulative public TCR beta family frequency.

In regard to this clonotype: The antigen is undetermined. A much larger clonotype is one base distant, so this may be a read error.

CDR3 length: 13 amino acids. V dropped 2 bases and J dropped 1 base, with 5 bases sitting between them. Germline V gene sequence: CDR1 MNHEY, CDR2 SVGEGT. The source is a human donor in good health (CMV status not recorded). Some clones in this sample may be carry-over from other donors' samples. Sequenced: PBMCs. V usage is TRBV6-2 or TRBV6-3 and J usage is TRBJ1-1; D is undetermined. CDR3 bases: TGTGCCAGCAGTTACGCGCAGAACACTGAAGCTTTCTTT. It codes for CASSYAQNTEAFF.